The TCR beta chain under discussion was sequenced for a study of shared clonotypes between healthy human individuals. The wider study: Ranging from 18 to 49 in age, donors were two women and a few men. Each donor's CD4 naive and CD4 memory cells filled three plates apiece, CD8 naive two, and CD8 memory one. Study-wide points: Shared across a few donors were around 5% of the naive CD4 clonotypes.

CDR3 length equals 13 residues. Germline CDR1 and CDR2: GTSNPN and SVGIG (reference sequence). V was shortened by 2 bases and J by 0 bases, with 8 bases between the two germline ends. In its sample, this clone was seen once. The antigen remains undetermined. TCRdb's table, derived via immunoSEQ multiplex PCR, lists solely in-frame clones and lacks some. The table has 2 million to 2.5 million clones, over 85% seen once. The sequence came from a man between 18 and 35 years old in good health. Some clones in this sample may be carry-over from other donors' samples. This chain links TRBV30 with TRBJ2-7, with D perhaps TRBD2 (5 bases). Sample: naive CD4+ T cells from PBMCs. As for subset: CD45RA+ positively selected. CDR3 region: CAWSIGDSYEQYF. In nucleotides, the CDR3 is TGTGCCTGGAGTATCGGGGACTCCTACGAGCAGTACTTC. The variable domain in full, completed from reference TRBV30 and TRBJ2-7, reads SQTIHQWPATLVQPVGSPLSLECTVEGTSNPNLYWYRQAAGRGLQLLFYSVGIGQISSEVPQNLSASRPQDRQFILSSKKLLLSDSGFYLCAWSIGDSYEQYFGPGTRLTVT.